This T cell receptor (beta chain) stems from a study of identical twins. The CDR3 is made up of 14 amino acids. Trimming at V came to 5 bases and at J to 1 base, leaving 3 bases not matched to a gene. This clonotype was found many times. Antigen specificity is unknown. TCRdb re-called the 5' RACE reads through MiXCR, storing one row per CDR3 protein. This table holds 600,000 to 700,000 distinct CDR3 sequences, approximately 22% found once. General observations from the study: Memory repertoires showed no such pattern, whereas abundant cord blood beta clonotypes carried fewer insertions.

These data also featured in a second study, about T cells expressing NK-cell markers. This second study says: For a few donors, these clonotypes were likewise the leading ones in the CD3+CD56-NKG2C+ fraction.

The sequencing sample was made of PBMCs. V usage is TRBV12-3 or TRBV12-4 and J usage is TRBJ1-1, with 8 bases identical to TRBD1. This sequence originates from a woman under 30 in good health. The CDR3 protein is CASSPGGRNTEAFF. The CDR3 DNA reads as TGTGCCAGCAGTCCAGGGGGCAGGAACACTGAAGCTTTCTTT.